These 11 T cell receptor beta chains originate from one sample sequenced in a study of radiotherapy plus CTLA-4 blockade in lung cancer. The assay was immunoSEQ multiplex PCR, and TCRdb's table has in-frame clones only and misses some. The repertoire includes 50,000 to 65,000 clones, approximately 80% of them detected once, and under 7% sits in the top ten. Here the sequenced sample was peripheral blood, taken from a patient treated with radiotherapy plus ipilimumab. These receptors originate from a human donor with non-small cell lung cancer whose response to radiotherapy plus ipilimumab could not be evaluated.

The J gene is TRBJ1-2, the V gene TRBV19; 7 bases map to TRBD1. The CDR3 runs to 16 residues. Germline lookup yields CDR1 LNHDA and CDR2 SQIVND (reference sequence). Trimming cost V 5 bases and J 4 bases; bases outside gene matches: 13. CDR3 DNA sequence: TGTGCCAGTAGTTCTGAGGGGGCCCGCCCCCTCTATGGCTACACCTTC. Translation gives CASSSEGARPLYGYTF.

The chain recombines TRBV6-1 with TRBJ2-5, with 7 bases that match TRBD2. The CDR3 length is 12 residues. The V segment lost 3 bases and the J segment 11 bases; nucleotides outside the gene matches: 6. Germline loops: CDR1 MNHNS, CDR2 SASEGT. CDR3 region: CASSDAGEKQYF. The CDR3 DNA follows: TGTGCCAGCAGTGACGCGGGGGAAAAGCAGTACTTC.

V is TRBV6-4 and J is TRBJ1-1; maybe TRBD1 (5 bases). The germline CDR1 and CDR2 sequences are MRHNA and SNTAGT. V gave up 2 bases and J gave up 5 bases, with 9 bases separating them. This CDR3 region has 13 residues. CDR3 sequence reads: CASSDEEGTEAFF. In DNA, the CDR3 is TGTGCCAGCAGTGACGAGGAGGGGACTGAAGCTTTCTTT.

This chain joins TRBV11-2 and TRBJ2-1; the D gene is possibly TRBD2 (7 bases). Germline assignment: CDR1 SGHAT and CDR2 FQNNGV. The V end lost 0 bases, the J end lost 4 bases, and 13 bases lay between the germline ends. The CDR3 runs to 16 residues. The CDR3 sequence: CASSLERGARYNEQFF. CDR3 bases: TGTGCCAGCAGCTTAGAACGGGGGGCGCGGTACAATGAGCAGTTCTTC.

The gene calls are TRBV28 and TRBJ2-3; D unclear. CDR1 and CDR2 (germline): MDHEN, SYDVKM. Between the trimmed V and J ends, which lost 2 bases and 10 bases, there was a span of 13 bases. The CDR3 totals 13 residues. CDR3: CASSLPPTRAQYF. The CDR3 DNA is TGTGCCAGCAGTTTACCACCCACCCGGGCGCAGTATTTT.

The DNA for the CDR3 is TGCGCCAGCAGCTTGGGCGGGTCGAACACCGGGGAGCTGTTTTTT. Residues: CASSLGGSNTGELFF. The chain joins TRBV5-1 to TRBJ2-2, with a possible D match to TRBD2 (5 bases). Germline V gives CDR1 SGHRS, CDR2 YFSETQ. V lost 0 bases and J lost 0, with 6 bases in between. The CDR3 has 15 residues.

This clone turned up a few times. This sequence joins TRBV6-6 and TRBJ1-4; D gene ambiguous. This CDR3 is built from 16 residues. Germline V CDR1 and CDR2: MNHNY, SVGAGI (reference sequence). Trimming cost V 2 bases and J 8 bases, with 18 bases left between them. The DNA for the CDR3 is TGTGCCAGCAGTTACCCCCCGGGTCTTGATCCCGAAAAACTGTTTTTT. Translation gives CASSYPPGLDPEKLFF.

The chain employs TRBV6-1 and TRBJ1-5, with 7 bases fitting TRBD1. With V trimmed by 6 bases and J by 5 bases, 4 bases remained unmatched. Germline values: CDR1 MNHNS, CDR2 SASEGT. This CDR3 is built from 13 residues. The CDR3 region has the DNA TGTGCCAGCAGCTTCCAGGGGGATCAGCCCCAGCATTTT. This encodes CASSFQGDQPQHF.

This chain links TRBV10-3 with TRBJ2-7; TRBD2 matches at 11 bases. This CDR3 is 18 amino acids long. The trim removed 1 base at V and 0 bases at J, leaving 8 bases unmatched. Germline loops: CDR1 ENHRY, CDR2 SYGVKD. In nucleotides, the CDR3 is TGTGCCATCAGTGAGTTATCAAAACTAGCGGGGGACTCCTACGAGCAGTACTTC. Translating it yields CAISELSKLAGDSYEQYF.

This clone was observed a single time. The V call is TRBV18, the J call TRBJ2-7; D may be TRBD2 (6 bases). V was shortened by 1 base and J by 5 bases, with 12 bases between the two germline ends. Germline-derived CDR1 and CDR2 are KGHSH and LQKENI. The CDR3 has 14 amino acids. This chain's CDR3 is CASSPRTKPHEQYF. DNA for the CDR3: TGTGCCAGCTCACCACGGACTAAGCCCCACGAGCAGTACTTC.

This chain links TRBV2 with TRBJ1-3; the match to TRBD1 covers 7 bases. The trim removed 5 bases at V and 2 bases at J, leaving 15 bases unmatched. Germline CDR1 and CDR2: SNHLY and FYNNEI. The CDR3 contains 18 residues. CDR3 in amino acids: CASSRPDPYRGPGNTIYF. In DNA form, the CDR3 reads TGTGCCAGCAGTCGGCCCGATCCCTACAGGGGACCTGGAAACACCATATATTTT.